The present T cell receptor (beta chain) was sequenced within a study of blood T cells in healthy people across ages (dated by TCRdb to the mid-2010s). About the investigation overall: Template switching captured roughly one uniquely barcoded TCR beta cDNA molecule per two T cells in model experiments. Using deep sequencing normalized with unique cDNA molecular identifiers, the study measured how TCR beta repertoire diversity changes with age. Donors of different ages were randomly distributed across sequencing lanes to avoid experimental bias. The study analyzed two additional independent replicas of 1 million unique cDNA reads from the same blood draw for two donors, one aged 18 to 29 and one aged 80 or older. Four age groups were formed from the donors: young (average 16 years), middle-aged (approximately 42), aged (over 55) and long-lived (82).

This clonotype came up a few times. What this receptor recognizes is not known. Qualities for individual bases were not recorded, and no much larger clone is one base off. In the germline V gene (reference sequence), CDR1 corresponds to SEHNR and CDR2 to FQNEAQ. Inclusive of the bounding cysteine and phenylalanine, the CDR3 is 17 residues long. Only the CDR3 portion is preserved as DNA: 51 bases, with reading frame beginning at the first base. V is shortened by 3 bases, J by 0 bases, and the region joining them spans 15 bases. The investigation overall reported the following: Because the CMV infection status of the donors was unknown, age-related changes in expanded clonotypes may potentially have been confounded. Conclusive comparison of naive and antigen-experienced compartments was prevented by the profiling of bulk unsorted PBMCs. Observed TCR beta diversity per million T cells fell roughly linearly with age, and a significant reduction was already apparent by age roughly 40. Estimates of total diversity from one million sequenced T cells were regarded as lower bounds and underestimates. Compared with the aged group, the long-lived group had more naive CD4+ T cells, fewer expanded clones and increased TCR diversity, suggesting age selection. A strong correlation was found between observed TCR beta diversity and the percentage of naive T cells measured by flow cytometry.

The library relied on 5' RACE. Sequenced on an Illumina HiSeq 2500. A second about 6 to 11 cycle PCR used a sample-barcoded 5' primer and a J-beta primer mix. A template-switch 5' adaptor carrying 12 random nucleotides introduced a unique molecular identifier onto each TCR beta cDNA molecule. Each sample yielded at least 2.5 million CDR3-containing paired-end reads. The Mint cDNA synthesis kit, primed by a TRBC-specific oligonucleotide, was used to synthesize first-strand cDNA from all RNA. Following uracil-DNA glycosylase treatment, a first 18-cycle PCR with universal primers M1SS and BC2_uni_R was performed on all cDNA. The authors' analysis ran thus. For normalization, 1 million high-quality reads were randomly selected from each sample, with every read carrying a distinct molecular identifier. Reads sharing molecular identifiers were discarded rather than binned into consensus sequences. MiTCR, run with a Q25 quality threshold and the strictest error-elimination algorithm, handled CDR3 identification, clonotype clustering and error correction. A nonparametric unseen species model with Euler transformation was used to estimate lower-bound total TCR beta diversity. Through fastp at Q25 and MiXCR, TCRdb rebuilt clones from the public reads, retaining in-frame beta chains. Rows are unified per CDR3 protein, each entry keeping the most common DNA and genes. The V and J calls come from TCRdb's annotation, not from the publication. Counted in this sample were about 580,000 distinct CDR3 sequences; 40% to 50% of them appeared once. About 26% of the sample comes from the top ten.

The donors were roughly 38 Caucasian individuals from Russia, aged roughly 6 to 100 years, who were systemically healthy. Each donor gave about 9.8 milliliters of peripheral blood, drawn into EDTA-treated Vacutainer tubes. Ficoll-Paque density-gradient centrifugation was used to isolate PBMCs, with at least 6 million per sample. Total RNA was extracted from PBMCs with Trizol reagent, with at least 6 micrograms obtained per sample. Naive CD45RAhigh/CD27high T cell percentages were measured by flow cytometry on a PBMC aliquot from every donor. The TCR originated in a man aged 80 or over in good health. The chain uses TRBV7-9 and TRBJ2-1; matching of 6 bases hints at TRBD2 as the D gene. The sample comprised blood. CDR3 reads: CASSLSGGESSYNEQFF. In nucleotide form, the sequence is TGTGCCAGCAGCTTGTCCGGAGGGGAGAGCTCCTACAATGAGCAGTTCTTC.